The 15 T cell receptor beta chains listed next were all sequenced from one sample in a study of blood T cell repertoires in COVID-19. Sequenced by immunoSEQ multiplex PCR; TCRdb stores in-frame clones only, minus some. Here the sample spans about 240,000 clones, roughly four fifths being singletons. Sequencing was done on a sample of peripheral blood. These receptors all come from a woman older than 75 with acute or convalescent COVID-19.

The genes are TRBV25-1 and TRBJ1-2; TRBD1 agrees at 12 bases. This CDR3 spans 17 amino acids. Germline V gene sequence: CDR1 MGHDK, CDR2 SYGVNS. Trimming removed 2 bases from V and 6 bases from J; junction bases left unmatched: 10. CDR3 residues: CASSEPGTGGNRDGYTF. In DNA, the CDR3 is TGTGCCAGCAGTGAACCAGGGACAGGGGGCAATAGGGATGGCTACACCTTC.

The J gene is TRBJ1-2, the V gene TRBV28; 7 positions match TRBD1. This CDR3 is 14 amino acids long. Germline V CDR1 and CDR2: MDHEN, SYDVKM. With 6 bases clipped from V and 7 bases from J, the junction kept 11 bases outside the gene matches. CDR3 DNA: TGTGCCAGCAGAACCCCCGGGACAGCTGCTGGCTACACCTTC. It translates to CASRTPGTAAGYTF.

The gene calls are TRBV19 and TRBJ1-6, with a possible D match to TRBD1 (5 bases). The germline V gene has CDR1 LNHDA and CDR2 SQIVND (reference sequence). The CDR3 consists of 15 residues. Trimming took off 7 bases at V and 4 bases at J, with 14 bases between the two ends. DNA of the CDR3: TGTGCCAGTACCCCAGGACAAACATATAATTCACCCCTCCACTTT. Its translation is CASTPGQTYNSPLHF.

The genes are TRBV3-1 (or the pseudogene TRBV3-2) and TRBJ1-1; 7 bases fit TRBD1. Germline assignment: CDR1 LGHDT and CDR2 YNNKEL (reference sequence). The junction had 6 bases not matched to a gene; V was cut back by 3 bases and J by 5 bases. The length of the CDR3 is 14 residues. The DNA of the CDR3 is TGTGCCAGCAGCCAGACAGGGAAGGAGACTGAAGCTTTCTTT. This encodes CASSQTGKETEAFF.

The chain has TRBV6-6 and TRBJ1-2; 7 bases agree with TRBD1. Germline CDR1 and CDR2: MNHNY and SVGAGI (reference sequence). This CDR3 is 12 amino acids long. The V and J ends lost 5 bases and 7 bases, in that order; junction bases with no gene match: 4. CDR3 sequence (DNA): TGTGCCAGCAGTCAGGGGGTCCGTGGCTACACCTTC. It yields the protein CASSQGVRGYTF.

The chain uses TRBV6-6 and TRBJ2-2; a weak D match, TRBD1 (6 bases). CDR3 length equals 13 residues. V dropped 11 bases and J dropped 0 bases, with 10 bases sitting between them. Germline-derived CDR1 and CDR2 are MNHNY and SVGAGI (reference sequence). The CDR3 nucleotides are TGTGCCTCTCGGACAGCGAACACCGGGGAGCTGTTTTTT. Amino acids: CASRTANTGELFF.

This chain joins TRBV12-3 or TRBV12-4 and TRBJ1-4; 7 positions agree with TRBD1. With V trimmed by 4 bases and J by 14 bases, 10 bases remained unmatched. The CDR3 extends over 13 amino acids. The CDR3 loop reads CASSSWTGDTLFF. In DNA form, the CDR3 reads TGTGCCAGCAGTTCTTGGACAGGAGATACCCTGTTTTTT.

This chain joins TRBV7-3 and TRBJ2-1, with D perhaps matching TRBD2 (5 bases). The CDR3 consists of 13 residues. The germline V gene has CDR1 SGHTA and CDR2 FQGTGA. Trimming cost V 5 bases and J 5 bases, with 10 bases left between them. CDR3 amino acids: CASSTGLNNEQFF. The CDR3 DNA reads TGTGCCAGCAGCACTGGACTCAACAATGAGCAGTTCTTC.

The chain employs TRBV30 and TRBJ1-2; 9 positions agree with TRBD1. Germline V lookup: CDR1 GTSNPN, CDR2 SVGIG (reference sequence). Trimming cost V 4 bases and J 5 bases; bases outside gene matches: 2. This CDR3 has 12 residues. CDR3 sequence: CAWTGTGYGYTF. The DNA of the CDR3 is TGTGCCTGGACTGGGACAGGGTATGGCTACACCTTC.

The rearrangement joins TRBV5-1 to TRBJ2-3, with D hard to call. Germline values: CDR1 SGHRS, CDR2 YFSETQ. The V gene lost 0 bases and the J gene lost 4 bases, with 12 bases spanning the gap. The CDR3 is 15 amino acids. CDR3 region: CASSLGDSEADTQYF. The CDR3 DNA reads as TGCGCCAGCAGCTTGGGTGACTCCGAGGCAGATACGCAGTATTTT.

This chain uses TRBV30 with TRBJ1-3; no definite D call. This CDR3 spans 15 amino acids. The germline CDR1 and CDR2 sequences are GTSNPN and SVGIG (reference sequence). The germline V and J ends were trimmed by 1 base and 2 bases, with 12 bases remaining between them. This CDR3 reads CAWSAGRQTGNTIYF. CDR3 nucleotides: TGTGCCTGGAGTGCGGGGAGGCAGACTGGAAACACCATATATTTT.

V and J are TRBV2 and TRBJ2-7, with 7 bases fitting TRBD1. With V trimmed by 7 bases and J by 0 bases, 6 bases remained unmatched. The germline gives CDR1 SNHLY, CDR2 FYNNEI. The CDR3 spans 14 residues. The CDR3 sequence is CASKGTVSSYEQYF. CDR3 DNA: TGTGCCAGCAAAGGGACAGTGAGCTCCTACGAGCAGTACTTC. Looking up the rest from reference TRBV2 and TRBJ2-7 gives the full variable domain: EPEVTQTPSHQVTQMGQEVILRCVPISNHLYFYWYRQILGQKVEFLVSFYNNEISEKSEIFDDQFSVERPDGSNFTLKIRSTKLEDSAMYFCASKGTVSSYEQYFGPGTRLTVT.

The chain carries TRBV2 and TRBJ1-3; D is unresolved. Germline V gene sequence: CDR1 SNHLY, CDR2 FYNNEI. The CDR3 consists of 13 residues. Between the trimmed V and J ends, which lost 2 bases and 9 bases, there was a span of 11 bases. Here the CDR3 DNA reads TGTGCCAGCAGTGAAATGGAGGGCCCCACCATATATTTT. Its translation is CASSEMEGPTIYF.

CDR3 sequence reads: CASRDPGGQGTYEQYF. CDR3 in DNA: TGTGCCAGCAGGGATCCCGGGGGACAGGGGACCTACGAGCAGTACTTC. J is TRBJ2-7 and V is TRBV6-4, with 10 bases that match TRBD1. The junction had 10 bases not matched to a gene; V was cut back by 6 bases and J by 2 bases. CDR3 length: 16 amino acids. The V gene's germline CDR1 is MRHNA and CDR2 SNTAGT.

The chain combines TRBV19 with TRBJ1-5; no clear D. V dropped 5 bases and J dropped 0 bases, with 8 bases sitting between them. The CDR3 spans 14 residues. Germline values: CDR1 LNHDA, CDR2 SQIVND (reference sequence). In DNA form, the CDR3 reads TGTGCCAGTAGTCGCACCTATAGCAATCAGCCCCAGCATTTT. This gives the protein CASSRTYSNQPQHF.